Listed below are T cell receptor beta chains from one sample, sequenced in a study of cytomegalovirus exposure and HLA in healthy donors. This table comes from immunoSEQ multiplex PCR, and its TCRdb copy is limited to in-frame clones, with some not included. The sample includes 100,000 to 150,000 clones, around three quarters seen only once; the top ten take 10% to 15%. Sequenced material: PBMCs. Every receptor here comes from a woman between 40 and 50 years old in good health and CMV-seropositive. The CDR3 runs from the conserved cysteine through the conserved F or W. D genes are given only for firm matches. The size of a clone is reported for some rows only, either as once, few or many, or as a class for expanded clones.

abundance	v_gene	d_gene	j_gene	CDR3nt	CDR3aa
-	TRBV5-4	TRBD1	TRBJ1-3	TGCGCCAGCAGCCAAGAGGAACAGGGGCTAAACACCATATATTTT	CASSQEEQGLNTIYF
-	TRBV6-6	TRBD1	TRBJ2-7	TGTGCCAGCAGTCAAGGGACAGGAATCTACGAGCAGTACTTC	CASSQGTGIYEQYF
-	TRBV2	TRBD2	TRBJ2-7	TGTGCCAGCAGTGGGACTAGCGGGAGAGTAGACGAGCAGTACTTC	CASSGTSGRVDEQYF
-	TRBV6-5	-	TRBJ2-2	TGTGCCCTAAGGGCTAGCGAGAACACCGGGGAGCTGTTTTTT	CALRASENTGELFF
-	TRBV28	-	TRBJ1-4	TGTGCCAGCAGTTTATTCAGGGTTGAGGAAAAACTGTTTTTT	CASSLFRVEEKLFF
-	TRBV5-4	-	TRBJ2-5	TGTGCCAGCAGCTTGGAGGGGCGCCAAGAGACCCAGTACTTC	CASSLEGRQETQYF
-	TRBV2	TRBD1	TRBJ1-6	TGTGCCAGCAGACCGGGACAGGGTAGTTCACCCCTCCACTTT	CASRPGQGSSPLHF
-	TRBV5-1	-	TRBJ2-1	TGCGCCAGCAGCTTAAACGGAGGAGTGAATGAGCAGTTCTTC	CASSLNGGVNEQFF
-	TRBV5-4	-	TRBJ2-3	TGTGCCAGCAGCGGGCCTACAAGCACAGATACGCAGTATTTT	CASSGPTSTDTQYF
-	TRBV7-2	-	TRBJ2-7	TGTGCCAGCAGCTTAGCGCGCGGCTATACTTACGAGCAGTACTTC	CASSLARGYTYEQYF
few	TRBV19	TRBD2	TRBJ2-1	TGTGCCAGTAAATTAGCGGGAGGGCCGGTATCTAATGAGCAGTTCTTC	CASKLAGGPVSNEQFF
-	TRBV5-1	TRBD1	TRBJ2-7	TGCGCCAGCAGATACCGGGACAGCTACGAGCAGTACTTC	CASRYRDSYEQYF
-	TRBV29-1	-	TRBJ2-7	TGCAGCGTTGAAGATCTCGGCTACGAGCAGTACTTC	CSVEDLGYEQYF
-	TRBV5-4	-	TRBJ2-2	TGTGCCAGCAGTCCCTTTGGGGCGCGAGTGTCCGGGGAGCTGTTTTTT	CASSPFGARVSGELFF
few	TRBV20-1	-	TRBJ2-1	TGCAGTCTTGGAGCGCCGAATGAGCAGTTCTTC	CSLGAPNEQFF
few	TRBV4-1	-	TRBJ2-3	TGCGCCAGCAGCCAAGGCCGGGCTGGGGCGCGTTCAGATACGCAGTATTTT	CASSQGRAGARSDTQYF
-	TRBV28	-	TRBJ1-1	TGTGCCAGCACCCCGGGGAGGGCGGAAGCTTTCTTT	CASTPGRAEAFF
-	TRBV4-1	-	TRBJ2-7	TGCGCCAGCAGCCAAGATGTGCTCACGGGCTCCTACGAGCAGTACTTC	CASSQDVLTGSYEQYF
-	TRBV28	-	TRBJ2-7	TGTGCCAGCAGTTTGCAGGGTGCATGGTACGAGCAGTACTTC	CASSLQGAWYEQYF
-	TRBV9	-	TRBJ2-6	TGTGCCAGCAGCGTAGATGGAGTTGGGGCCAACGTCCTGACTTTC	CASSVDGVGANVLTF
few	TRBV5-1	TRBD2	TRBJ2-1	TGCGCCAGCAGCTTCCTAGCGGGTTCTGTCAATGAGCAGTTCTTC	CASSFLAGSVNEQFF
-	TRBV5-1	TRBD1	TRBJ2-1	TGCGCCAGCAGCCCGGGACAGGGAATAAGTAGCGTCGATGAGCAGTTCTTC	CASSPGQGISSVDEQFF
-	TRBV7-9	-	TRBJ1-2	TGTGCCAGCAGCTTAGTTTCGGGCAGGGGAGTCAGTAACTATGGCTACACCTTC	CASSLVSGRGVSNYGYTF
-	TRBV7-8	-	TRBJ1-2	TGTGCCAGCAGCAGACACTCCTATGGCTACCCCTTC	CASSRHSYGYPF
-	TRBV13	-	TRBJ2-5	TGTGCCAGCAGCCCGCTGGGGGGGACCCAGTACTTC	CASSPLGGTQYF
-	TRBV5-1	-	TRBJ1-2	TGCGCCAGCTCCCTAACGGTAGGAGATGGCTACACCTTC	CASSLTVGDGYTF
-	TRBV4-1	TRBD2	TRBJ2-5	TGCGCCAGCAGCCAAGGGAGGACTAGCGGACAAGAGACCCAGTACTTC	CASSQGRTSGQETQYF
-	TRBV25-1	-	TRBJ2-2	TGTGCCAGCTCTTCGACAGCGTTCACCGGGGAGCTGTTTTTT	CASSSTAFTGELFF
few	TRBV6-5	TRBD1	TRBJ1-4	TGTGCCAGCAGCCGGACAGGGATTGACAAACTGTTTTTT	CASSRTGIDKLFF
-	TRBV7-9	-	TRBJ2-2	TGTGCCAGCAGCTTAGATCTAGATCACACCGGGGAGCTGTTTTTT	CASSLDLDHTGELFF